These 5 T cell receptor beta chains originate from one sample sequenced in a study of blood T cell repertoires in COVID-19. Measured with immunoSEQ multiplex PCR; TCRdb has only the in-frame clones, and not every one. The sample includes 130,000 to 150,000 clones, approximately 89% of them seen just once. Sequencing was done on a sample of peripheral blood. All receptors derive from a woman in her 50s with acute or convalescent COVID-19.

The chain is built from TRBV5-1 and TRBJ2-1, with 8 bases matching TRBD2. The CDR3 covers 15 residues. CDR1 is SGHRS, CDR2 YFSETQ, per germline. V lost 4 bases and J lost 0; bases outside the gene matches: 3. The CDR3 spells CASSPLAVSYNEQFF. CDR3 DNA sequence: TGCGCCAGCAGCCCACTAGCGGTCTCCTACAATGAGCAGTTCTTC.

The chain joins TRBV6-5 to TRBJ2-1; D perhaps matches TRBD2 (6 bases). The V end lost 2 bases, the J end lost 1 base, and 9 bases lay between the germline ends. This CDR3 region has 15 residues. Germline loops: CDR1 MNHEY, CDR2 SVGAGI. The CDR3 DNA follows: TGTGCCAGCAGTTACGGCGGGGCATCCTACAATGAGCAGTTCTTC. This translates into CASSYGGASYNEQFF.

This chain uses TRBV19 with TRBJ2-1, with unresolved D. The CDR3 totals 15 residues. Germline V gene lookup returns CDR1 LNHDA and CDR2 SQIVND (reference sequence). The V end was cut by 4 bases, the J end by 5 bases, with 15 bases between. The CDR3 coding sequence is TGTGCCAGTAGTAGTTCGGCAGCGCCAAACAATGAGCAGTTCTTC. It translates to CASSSSAAPNNEQFF.

The V and J genes are TRBV24-1 and TRBJ2-5, with TRBD1 matching over 10 bases. V was pared by 1 base and J by 5 bases, with 6 bases of the junction left unmatched. Germline loops: CDR1 KGHDR, CDR2 SFDVKD. The CDR3 is 16 amino acids. CDR3 sequence (DNA): TGTGCCACCAGTGATTTAAGACAGGGGGCACAGGAGACCCAGTACTTC. It translates to CATSDLRQGAQETQYF.

The chain joins TRBV7-9 to TRBJ1-4; D ambiguous. CDR3 length: 13 residues. From germline, CDR1 is SEHNR and CDR2 FQNEAQ (reference sequence). Trimming took off 3 bases at V and 4 bases at J, with 6 bases between the two ends. The CDR3 DNA is TGTGCCAGCAGCTTGAGCTATAATGAAAAACTGTTTTTT. Amino acids: CASSLSYNEKLFF.